This TCR beta chain was retrieved from a study of CD8 T cells in Susac syndrome. V gave up 4 bases and J gave up 7 bases; unmatched junction bases: 8. Looked up from germline, CDR1 is LNHNV and CDR2 is YYDKDF (reference sequence). The CDR3 covers 15 residues. Random hexamers were used to reverse transcribe roughly 0.45 to 1 ug of RNA. Across 54 Vbeta and 13 Jbeta, TCR beta CDR3 was amplified with immunoSEQ multiplex PCR. TCRdb used MiXCR to reprocess the immunoSEQ multiplex PCR reads, holding one entry per CDR3 protein. The table records approximately 230,000 distinct CDR3 sequences, roughly 95% of them present only once. This clonotype was observed once.

The chain couples TRBV15 to TRBJ2-4; 9 nucleotides line up with TRBD1. The clonotype originates from a human donor with multiple sclerosis. The sequencing input was CD4+ T cells from PBMCs. The CDR3 reads CATSKRTGELNIQYF. DNA of the CDR3: TGTGCCACCAGCAAAAGGACAGGGGAGTTGAACATTCAGTACTTC.